These 27 T cell receptor beta chains came from one sample sequenced in a study of shared clonotypes between healthy human individuals. Clones were read by immunoSEQ multiplex PCR, and TCRdb kept only the in-frame ones, dropping some. Seen here are some 1.1 million clones, 77% observed once, and the top ten hold 0.89%. The source material was memory CD4+ T cells from PBMCs. Subset meaning: CD45RA-negative fraction. Receptor source: a man between 18 and 35 years old in good health. Some clones in this sample may be carry-over from other donors' samples.

The table lists this clone with a count of one. V usage is TRBV7-9 and J usage is TRBJ1-1; unclear D gene. Trimming cost V 6 bases and J 4 bases, with 3 bases left between them. CDR1 and CDR2 from the germline V gene are SEHNR and FQNEAQ (reference sequence). The length of the CDR3 is 10 residues. CDR3 in DNA: TGTGCCAGCAGGGGCACTGAAGCTTTCTTT. It is translated as CASRGTEAFF.

About this clone: This sample also contains other DNA sequences that code for the same CDR3. This chain uses TRBV28 with TRBJ1-2; D gene ambiguous. The CDR3 covers 13 residues. Germline V gene sequence: CDR1 MDHEN, CDR2 SYDVKM. With 6 bases removed from V and 0 bases from J, the gap between germline ends came to 8 bases. The DNA for the CDR3 is TGTGCCAGCAGCTTGGGATCTAACTATGGCTACACCTTC. It codes for CASSLGSNYGYTF.

The J gene is TRBJ2-6, the V gene TRBV11-2, with 10 nucleotides matching TRBD1. Germline trimming cut 5 bases from V and 4 bases from J; bases unmatched to any gene: 14. This CDR3 has 19 amino acids. Germline loops: CDR1 SGHAT, CDR2 FQNNGV. The CDR3 DNA reads as TGTGCCAGCAGCCAAAACATCGGGACAGGGGCTGGAGGGGCCAACGTCCTGACTTTC. Encoded protein: CASSQNIGTGAGGANVLTF.

For this clone: A read error may explain this, as a much larger clone is one base away. The chain carries TRBV6-1 and TRBJ2-2; D remains ambiguous. V was trimmed by 7 bases and J by 6 bases, leaving 18 bases between them. The CDR3 is 15 residues long. Per the germline V gene, CDR1 is MNHNS and CDR2 is SASEGT. This CDR3 is CASNSDAGWAGELFF. CDR3 nucleotide sequence: TGTGCCAGCAACTCGGACGCCGGGTGGGCCGGGGAGCTGTTTTTT.

V is TRBV7-9 and J is TRBJ1-1; D gene uncertain. V shed 2 bases and J shed 3 bases, with 10 bases lying between them. There are 14 residues in the CDR3. In germline, CDR1 is SEHNR, CDR2 FQNEAQ (reference sequence). The CDR3, as DNA: TGTGCCAGCAGCTTATTTCCCTCGGACACTGAAGCTTTCTTT. Translated, it gives CASSLFPSDTEAFF. The full variable domain, with the rest looked up from reference TRBV7-9 and TRBJ1-1, is DTGVSQNPRHKITKRGQNVTFRCDPISEHNRLYWYRQTLGQGPEFLTYFQNEAQLEKSRLLSDRFSAERPKGSFSTLEIQRTEQGDSAMYLCASSLFPSDTEAFFGQGTRLTVV.

About this clone: Other nucleotide sequences in the sample specify the same CDR3. The chain is built from TRBV30 and TRBJ1-1, with a tentative D call TRBD1 (6 bases). The CDR3 is made up of 12 amino acids. With 2 bases removed from V and 3 bases from J, the gap between germline ends came to 7 bases. Germline loops: CDR1 GTSNPN, CDR2 SVGIG (reference sequence). The CDR3 sequence: CAWSSGDTEAFF. For the CDR3, the DNA is TGTGCCTGGAGTTCAGGGGACACTGAAGCTTTCTTT.

The chain uses TRBV29-1 and TRBJ1-4; perhaps TRBD1 as D (5 bases). V gave up 5 bases and J gave up 0 bases, with 16 bases separating them. Looked up from germline, CDR1 is SQVTM and CDR2 is ANQGSEA. The CDR3 length is 16 residues. The CDR3 nucleotides read TGCAGCGTTCGCAGGGTCGCGGGGCCAACTAATGAAAAACTGTTTTTT. Translating gives CSVRRVAGPTNEKLFF.

This sequence joins TRBV4-3 and TRBJ2-7, with D perhaps matching TRBD1 (6 bases). CDR1 is LGHNA and CDR2 is YSLEER in the germline V gene. The V end lost 1 base, the J end lost 3 bases, and 13 bases lay between the germline ends. This CDR3 has 15 amino acids. The CDR3 loop reads CASSQGSDSVYEQYF. CDR3 nucleotides: TGCGCCAGCAGCCAAGGGTCGGACAGTGTCTACGAGCAGTACTTC.

This chain connects TRBV5-1 to TRBJ2-3; D not resolved. This CDR3 region has 14 residues. Germline loops: CDR1 SGHRS, CDR2 YFSETQ. V dropped 0 bases and J dropped 4 bases, with 9 bases sitting between them. CDR3 bases: TGCGCCAGCAGCTTGGCCAGGAGTTCAGATACGCAGTATTTT. As protein: CASSLARSSDTQYF.

The chain uses TRBV28 and TRBJ2-3; TRBD2 agrees at 12 bases. The CDR3 runs to 15 residues. V lost 5 bases, J lost 9 bases, and 9 bases stayed unmatched. Germline assignment: CDR1 MDHEN and CDR2 SYDVKM. The chain's CDR3 is CASSPLAGGPATQYF. CDR3 sequence (DNA): TGTGCCAGCAGTCCACTAGCGGGAGGCCCCGCCACGCAGTATTTT.

The rearrangement joins TRBV28 to TRBJ1-4; 10 bases are shared with TRBD1. V lost 6 bases to trimming and J lost 6 bases; unmatched junction nucleotides: 7. This CDR3 is built from 15 residues. CDR1 and CDR2 from the germline V gene are MDHEN and SYDVKM. CDR3 loop: CASREFGTGDEKLFF. CDR3 bases: TGTGCCAGCAGGGAGTTCGGGACAGGGGATGAAAAACTGTTTTTT.

The rearrangement joins TRBV18 to TRBJ1-1, with 11 nucleotides matching TRBD1. The germline gives CDR1 KGHSH, CDR2 LQKENI. The trim removed 0 bases at V and 2 bases at J, leaving 8 bases unmatched. The CDR3 has 18 amino acids. CDR3 DNA sequence: TGTGCCAGCTCACCACCCCGCGGACAGGGGGCGGTAAACACTGAAGCTTTCTTT. This translates into CASSPPRGQGAVNTEAFF. Variable domain in full (rest from reference TRBV18 and TRBJ1-1): NAGVMQNPRHLVRRRGQEARLRCSPMKGHSHVYWYRQLPEEGLKFMVYLQKENIIDESGMPKERFSAEFPKEGPSILRIQQVVRGDSAAYFCASSPPRGQGAVNTEAFFGQGTRLTVV.

This chain joins TRBV12-1 and TRBJ2-1; the DNA was not used to check the table's D call, TRBD2. TRBV12-1 is a pseudogene. The CDR3 runs 17 residues. The CDR3 is CASSRGLAGYSYNEQFF. DNA for the CDR3: TGTGCCAGCAGCCGCGGACTAGCGGGATACTCCTACAATGAGCAGTTCTTC.

This clone was seen just once. The chain employs TRBV11-3 and TRBJ1-2, with D unresolved. With 3 bases removed from V and 5 bases from J, the gap between germline ends came to 7 bases. The CDR3 contains 12 residues. CDR1 and CDR2 from the germline V gene are SGHNT and YENEEA. CDR3 residues: CASSFGNYGYTF. CDR3 bases: TGTGCCAGCAGCTTTGGGAATTATGGCTACACCTTC.

With regard to this clone: Sequence at one end of the junction differs from germline and may be a read error. The rearrangement joins TRBV7-2 to TRBJ1-4, with unresolved D. The CDR3 has 17 residues. Germline CDR1 is SGHTA and CDR2 is FQGNSA. The CDR3 DNA follows: TGTGCCAGCAGCTTAGTAGGTCGTGCAGATCACAATGAAGAACTGTTTTTT. This sequence encodes CASSLVGRADHNEELFF.

The chain is built from TRBV12-5 and TRBJ2-3; 9 bases are shared with TRBD1. With 5 bases clipped from V and 5 bases from J, the junction kept 14 bases outside the gene matches. The V gene's germline CDR1 is LGHNT and CDR2 FRNRAP. This CDR3 comprises 17 residues. The CDR3: CASGILQGTGTGDTQYF. CDR3 DNA: TGTGCTAGTGGTATCCTACAAGGGACAGGGACGGGAGATACGCAGTATTTT.

The J gene is TRBJ2-1, the V gene TRBV5-4, with 11 bases fitting TRBD1. The CDR3 totals 16 residues. CDR1 is SGHNT and CDR2 is YYREEE in the germline V gene (reference sequence). The V gene end was trimmed by 2 bases and the J gene end by 6 bases; junction bases not matched to a gene: 7. CDR3 bases: TGTGCCAGCAGCTTAGGCCGGACAGGGGGCCGCAATGAGCAGTTCTTC. Its protein product is CASSLGRTGGRNEQFF. Using reference TRBV5-4 and TRBJ2-1 for the parts outside the CDR3, the full variable domain is ETGVTQSPTHLIKTRGQQVTLRCSSQSGHNTVSWYQQALGQGPQFIFQYYREEENGRGNFPPRFSGLQFPNYSSELNVNALELDDSALYLCASSLGRTGGRNEQFFGPGTRLTVL.

This chain links TRBV28 with TRBJ1-4; TRBD1 matches at 7 bases. This CDR3 contains 14 residues. Trimming at V came to 5 bases and at J to 7 bases, leaving 7 bases not matched to a gene. Germline V gives CDR1 MDHEN, CDR2 SYDVKM. CDR3 coding DNA: TGTGCCAGCAGTATCGGACAGGACCCTGAAAAACTGTTTTTT. It codes for CASSIGQDPEKLFF.

The chain carries TRBV27 and TRBJ2-7; D perhaps matches TRBD2 (6 bases). CDR1 and CDR2 (germline): MNHEY, SMNVEV (reference sequence). The V gene lost 5 bases and the J gene lost 6 bases, with 20 bases spanning the gap. The CDR3 is 15 residues long. The CDR3 DNA reads TGTGCCAGCAGTCTCGGGGGTATCGGCTCCGGCGAGCAGTACTTC. This sequence encodes CASSLGGIGSGEQYF.

CDR3 in DNA: TGTGCCAGCTCACCAAGGGACAGGGGCTATGGCTACACCTTC. This sequence encodes CASSPRDRGYGYTF. This sequence joins TRBV18 and TRBJ1-2, with TRBD1 identical over 10 bases. This CDR3 has 14 residues. The V segment lost 2 bases and the J segment 4 bases; nucleotides outside the gene matches: 1. Per germline, CDR1 KGHSH and CDR2 LQKENI.

The chain has TRBV7-8 and TRBJ1-1; tentative D call: TRBD1 (5 bases). In germline, CDR1 is SGHVS, CDR2 FQNEAQ. With 1 base removed from V and 0 bases from J, the gap between germline ends came to 15 bases. This CDR3 spans 17 amino acids. CDR3 residues: CASSLVAVGPLNTEAFF. The CDR3 nucleotides are TGTGCCAGCAGCTTAGTTGCGGTGGGGCCTCTGAACACTGAAGCTTTCTTT.

The genes are TRBV29-1 and TRBJ2-7, with 7 positions matching TRBD1. V was clipped by 7 bases and J by 1 base; unmatched bases: 10. Germline-derived CDR1 and CDR2 are SQVTM and ANQGSEA. This CDR3 contains 14 residues. CDR3 DNA sequence: TGCAGCGCTAGTAGAGACAGGGATTCCTACGAGCAGTACTTC. Translated, it gives CSASRDRDSYEQYF.

The V and J genes are TRBV5-1 and TRBJ1-2, with D perhaps matching TRBD1 (6 bases). V shed 2 bases and J shed 4 bases, with 18 bases lying between them. The CDR3 covers 16 residues. Germline V gives CDR1 SGHRS, CDR2 YFSETQ. CDR3 residues: CASSLGATGARYGYTF. The CDR3 nucleotides are TGCGCCAGCAGCTTAGGGGCGACGGGGGCGCGCTATGGCTACACCTTC.

The chain uses TRBV10-3 and TRBJ2-1, with 7 bases lining up with TRBD2. The CDR3 sequence is 14 residues long. Germline CDR1 is ENHRY and CDR2 is SYGVKD. J lost 9 bases, V lost 4 bases, and 9 bases had no gene match. CDR3 DNA sequence: TGTGCCATCAGTGGGGGCGGGAGCCAACTTGAGCAGTTCTTC. Translated: CAISGGGSQLEQFF.

This clone was observed a handful of times. The J gene is TRBJ2-7, the V gene TRBV30; D ambiguous. The V end was cut by 3 bases, the J end by 3 bases, with 12 bases between. This CDR3 is 13 amino acids long. Germline V gene lookup returns CDR1 GTSNPN and CDR2 SVGIG (reference sequence). CDR3 region: CAWSTRQDYEQYF. The CDR3 DNA reads as TGTGCCTGGAGCACGCGGCAGGACTACGAGCAGTACTTC.

The chain combines TRBV4-1 with TRBJ1-5; D remains ambiguous. Trimming shortened V by 0 bases and J by 3 bases, and 12 bases separated the two germline ends. The CDR3 has 16 amino acids. CDR1 and CDR2 from the germline V gene are MGHRA and YSYEKL. This chain's CDR3 is CASSQERARDNQPQHF. In nucleotides, the CDR3 is TGCGCCAGCAGCCAAGAAAGGGCCAGAGACAATCAGCCCCAGCATTTT.

The gene calls are TRBV2 and TRBJ2-5; 9 bases align to TRBD2. This CDR3 region has 13 residues. CDR1 and CDR2 from the germline V gene are SNHLY and FYNNEI. V dropped 6 bases and J dropped 4; count of bases not matched to a gene: 3. The CDR3 DNA sequence: TGTGCCAGCAGCACGGGACTAGCAGAGACCCAGTACTTC. The encoded protein is CASSTGLAETQYF.